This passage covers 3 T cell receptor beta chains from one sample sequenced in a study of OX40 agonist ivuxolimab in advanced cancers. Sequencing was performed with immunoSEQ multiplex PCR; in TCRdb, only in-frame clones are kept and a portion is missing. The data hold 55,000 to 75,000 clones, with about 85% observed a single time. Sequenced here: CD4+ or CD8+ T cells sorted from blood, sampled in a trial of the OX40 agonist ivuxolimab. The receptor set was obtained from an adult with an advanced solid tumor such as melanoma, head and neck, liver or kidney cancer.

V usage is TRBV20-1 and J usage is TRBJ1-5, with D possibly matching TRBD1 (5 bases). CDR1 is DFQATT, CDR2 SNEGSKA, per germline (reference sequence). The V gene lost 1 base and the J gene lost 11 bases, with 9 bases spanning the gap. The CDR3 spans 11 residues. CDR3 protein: CSARANRTQHF. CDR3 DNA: TGCAGTGCTAGAGCGAACAGGACCCAGCATTTT.

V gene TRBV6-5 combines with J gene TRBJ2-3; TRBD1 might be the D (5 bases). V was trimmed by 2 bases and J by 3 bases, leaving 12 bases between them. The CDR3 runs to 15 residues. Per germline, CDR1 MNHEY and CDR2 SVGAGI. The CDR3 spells CASSYEGVRTDTQYF. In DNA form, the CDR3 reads TGTGCCAGCAGTTACGAAGGGGTACGAACAGATACGCAGTATTTT.

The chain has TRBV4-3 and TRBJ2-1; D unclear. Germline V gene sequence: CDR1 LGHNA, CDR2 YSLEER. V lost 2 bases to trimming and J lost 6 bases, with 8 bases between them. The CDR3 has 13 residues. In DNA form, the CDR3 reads TGCGCCAGCAGCCAACCGGGTTCCAATGAGCAGTTCTTC. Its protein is CASSQPGSNEQFF.